This T cell receptor (beta chain) was sequenced for a study of early T cells in non-severe SARS-CoV-2 infection. Study-wide points: Private and CD4 specificities were missed by VDJdb matching, skewed to anti-spike CD8.

Trimming pared 4 bases from V and 7 bases from J, leaving 9 bases between. Per germline, CDR1 SGHRS and CDR2 YFSETQ. The CDR3 has 13 amino acids. About this clonotype itself: Antigen specificity is unknown.

TCRdb processed the 5' RACE reads anew with MiXCR; each CDR3 protein has one entry. Among about 130,000 distinct CDR3 sequences listed, about 15% were seen once. The TCR comes from an adult who was a healthcare worker with PCR-confirmed SARS-CoV-2 infection or an uninfected control (not recorded which). V gene TRBV5-1 combines with J gene TRBJ1-6; D may be TRBD1 (6 bases). Sequencing was performed on whole blood. CDR3 in DNA: TGCGCCAGCAGCCGACAGGAAAATTCACCCCTCCACTTT. Translation gives CASSRQENSPLHF.